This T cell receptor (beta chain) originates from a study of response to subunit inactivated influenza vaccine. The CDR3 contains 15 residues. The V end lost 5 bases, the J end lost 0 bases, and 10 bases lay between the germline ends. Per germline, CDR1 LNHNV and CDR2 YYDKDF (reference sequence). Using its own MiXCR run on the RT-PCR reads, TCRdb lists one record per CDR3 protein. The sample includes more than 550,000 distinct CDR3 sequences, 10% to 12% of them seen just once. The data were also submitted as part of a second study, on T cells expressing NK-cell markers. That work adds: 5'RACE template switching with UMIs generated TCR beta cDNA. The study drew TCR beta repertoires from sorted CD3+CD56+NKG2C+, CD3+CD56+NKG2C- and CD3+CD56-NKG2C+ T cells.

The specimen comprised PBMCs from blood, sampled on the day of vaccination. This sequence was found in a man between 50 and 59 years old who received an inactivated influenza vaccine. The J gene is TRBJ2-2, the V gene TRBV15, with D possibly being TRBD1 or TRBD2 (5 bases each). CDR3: CATSGRDPNTGELFF. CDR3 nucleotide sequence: TGTGCCACCAGCGGCCGGGACCCGAACACCGGGGAGCTGTTTTTT.